This T cell receptor (beta chain) was recovered during a study of siplizumab effects on memory and regulatory T cells. Details on this clone: The target antigen is unknown.

The CDR3 is made up of 16 amino acids. Germline CDR1 SGHNT, CDR2 YENEEA. Whole-study results and caveats: Suppression by proliferating Tregs derived from siplizumab cultures was not verified. Siplizumab gave mappable alloreactive CD4+ clones an average Treg-derived fraction of under 75%, against around 27% in controls.

Assays examined 100,000 or so TCR templates per sample. The method was immunoSEQ multiplex PCR; TCRdb's version includes in-frame clones alone and lacks a portion of them. This sample carries tens of thousands of clones, approximately 95% of them seen once, and the ten largest clones take less than 40%. This clonotype originated in a human donor in good health. The chain uses TRBV11-3 and TRBJ2-5; the match to TRBD1 covers 8 bases. The DNA end favors TRBJ2-7, so the J call may be wrong. Sequencing was done on a sample of CD8+ T cells sorted from blood. DNA of the CDR3: TGTGCCAGCAGCCCGCATAGGGACAGGCAATCCTACGAGCAGTACTTC. The encoded protein is CASSPHRDRQSYEQYF.